The 19 T cell receptor beta chains given below trace back to one sample, sequenced in a study of response to subunit inactivated influenza vaccine. TCRdb redid the calling of the RT-PCR reads with MiXCR, one entry per CDR3 protein. The top ten hold 11% of the sample, which has around 650,000 distinct CDR3 sequences, 15% to 18% seen once. This specimen was PBMCs from blood, taken less than 13 days after vaccination. Receptors originate from a man aged 45-60 years who received an inactivated influenza vaccine.

This clonotype was recorded a few times. The chain couples TRBV5-4 to TRBJ2-7, with D hard to call. V was trimmed by 5 bases and J by 5 bases, leaving 14 bases between them. Per germline, CDR1 SGHNT and CDR2 YYREEE (reference sequence). CDR3 length: 13 amino acids. The CDR3 sequence: CASSPMVLDEQYF. In DNA, the CDR3 is TGTGCCAGCAGTCCCATGGTCCTCGACGAGCAGTACTTC.

V usage is TRBV7-2 and J usage is TRBJ2-3; 16 nucleotides match TRBD2. This CDR3 is 15 amino acids long. CDR1 SGHTA and CDR2 FQGNSA come from the germline V gene. V lost 4 bases, J lost 11 bases, and 6 bases stayed unmatched. DNA of the CDR3: TGTGCCAGCAGCTCCGGGACTAGCGGGAGGGCCGGGCAGTATTTT. As protein: CASSSGTSGRAGQYF. Full variable domain (outside the CDR3, taken from reference TRBV7-2 and TRBJ2-3): GAGVSQSPSNKVTEKGKDVELRCDPISGHTALYWYRQSLGQGLEFLIYFQGNSAPDKSGLPSDRFSAERTGGSVSTLTIQRTQQEDSAVYLCASSSGTSGRAGQYFGPGTRLTVL.

Many counts were recorded for this clonotype. The gene calls are TRBV20-1 and TRBJ1-1; perhaps TRBD1 as D (6 bases). V was cut by 3 bases and J by 9 bases, with 11 bases left in between. Germline V gene sequence: CDR1 DFQATT, CDR2 SNEGSKA (reference sequence). CDR3 length: 11 amino acids. CDR3 protein: CSARGAPQAFF. The CDR3 nucleotides read TGCAGTGCTAGGGGGGCCCCTCAAGCTTTCTTT.

This chain joins TRBV2 and TRBJ2-7; D is unresolved. The germline V gene has CDR1 SNHLY and CDR2 FYNNEI. V lost 7 bases and J lost 3, with 13 bases in between. The CDR3 totals 13 residues. DNA of the CDR3: TGTGCCAGCATGGCCAATTCGGGCTACGAGCAGTACTTC. Protein: CASMANSGYEQYF.

This clonotype has only a few counts. V gene TRBV20-1 combines with J gene TRBJ2-5; the D gene is possibly TRBD2 (6 bases). The CDR3 covers 15 residues. The germline gives CDR1 DFQATT, CDR2 SNEGSKA (reference sequence). With 5 bases removed from V and 4 bases from J, the gap between germline ends came to 20 bases. The CDR3 DNA sequence: TGCAGTGCTCCTTTAAAACCGGGAGAGACAGAGACCCAGTACTTC. Translating gives CSAPLKPGETETQYF.

The chain uses TRBV19 and TRBJ2-7, with 11 nucleotides matching TRBD1. V was clipped by 3 bases and J by 6 bases; unmatched bases: 4. Germline V CDR1 and CDR2: LNHDA, SQIVND (reference sequence). CDR3 length: 14 amino acids. The CDR3 bases are TGTGCCAGTAGTATCTTGGGACAGGGGGGCGAGCAGTACTTC. Its protein product is CASSILGQGGEQYF.

The chain is built from TRBV18 and TRBJ2-6; no clear D gene. Germline V gene data show CDR1 as KGHSH and CDR2 as LQKENI. The CDR3 is 15 residues long. Trimming left V 5 bases short and J 0 bases short, with 8 bases between. The CDR3 sequence: CASSDTDSGANVLTF. In DNA form, the CDR3 reads TGTGCCAGCTCAGATACGGACTCTGGGGCCAACGTCCTGACTTTC.

This clonotype was found a few times. The chain links TRBV5-1 to TRBJ1-3, with a possible D match to TRBD1 (5 bases). With 3 bases removed from V and 5 bases from J, the gap between germline ends came to 12 bases. The CDR3 is 14 amino acids. Germline V gives CDR1 SGHRS, CDR2 YFSETQ. Written as DNA, the CDR3 is TGCGCCAGCAGCTCGACAGACCTAAGAAACACCATATATTTT. Its protein product is CASSSTDLRNTIYF.

This chain joins TRBV6-5 and TRBJ1-2; 7 bases map to TRBD1. Germline assignment: CDR1 MNHEY and CDR2 SVGAGI. With V trimmed by 6 bases and J by 8 bases, 3 bases remained unmatched. The CDR3 totals 11 residues. The CDR3 nucleotides read TGTGCCAGCAGCACAGGGGCCGGCTACACCTTC. It yields the protein CASSTGAGYTF.

A few counts support this clonotype. The chain employs TRBV29-1 and TRBJ2-2, with 7 nucleotides matching TRBD1. The CDR3 is 12 amino acids. Germline CDR1 and CDR2: SQVTM and ANQGSEA. J gave up 7 bases and V 7 bases, and 6 bases lay outside the gene matches. The CDR3 region is CSATTGSGELFF. The CDR3 DNA reads TGCAGCGCCACGACAGGGAGCGGGGAGCTGTTTTTT.

This clonotype came up a few times. The rearrangement links TRBV7-8 to TRBJ1-1, with no clear D. V lost 6 bases, J lost 0 bases, and 20 bases lay in between. CDR1 SGHVS and CDR2 FQNEAQ come from the germline V gene. This CDR3 contains 17 residues. For the CDR3, the DNA is TGTGCCAGCAGTTTAACTGACATCTCGGTCTTGAACACTGAAGCTTTCTTT. Translation gives CASSLTDISVLNTEAFF.

This clonotype turned up a few times. The rearrangement links TRBV12-3 or TRBV12-4 to TRBJ2-1; the D gene could be TRBD1 or TRBD2 (5 bases each). This CDR3 is built from 15 residues. V lost 5 bases to trimming and J lost 4 bases, with 15 bases between them. The CDR3 DNA sequence: TGTGCCAGCAGTCACCCGGGACGGTCGTACAATGAGCAGTTCTTC. As protein: CASSHPGRSYNEQFF.

The rearrangement links TRBV5-1 to TRBJ1-4; TRBD1 might be the D (6 bases). The CDR3 consists of 17 residues. The germline gives CDR1 SGHRS, CDR2 YFSETQ. V was clipped by 3 bases and J by 5 bases, with 20 bases between them. In nucleotides, the CDR3 is TGCGCCAGCAGCTCCAATCCTTTGACAGGACGAAATGAAAAACTGTTTTTT. Translated: CASSSNPLTGRNEKLFF.

The rearrangement links TRBV28 to TRBJ2-7; perhaps TRBD2 as D (5 bases). V lost 2 bases to trimming and J lost 5 bases, with 25 bases between them. The CDR3 is 18 residues long. CDR1 and CDR2 from the germline V gene are MDHEN and SYDVKM. In DNA, the CDR3 is TGTGCCAGCAGTTTAAGGTCCCCTAACGTCGGGGAGCCCCACGAGCAGTACTTC. This codes for CASSLRSPNVGEPHEQYF.

Only a few counts were recorded for this clonotype. The CDR3 region is CASSLDRGWGFF. The CDR3 DNA is TGTGCCAGCAGCTTGGACAGGGGCTGGGGCTTCTTC. This chain uses TRBV7-9 with TRBJ2-1, with 9 bases lining up with TRBD1. The CDR3 runs to 12 residues. Trimming at V came to 3 bases and at J to 16 bases, leaving 7 bases not matched to a gene. CDR1 and CDR2 (germline): SEHNR, FQNEAQ (reference sequence). The full variable domain, completed using reference TRBV7-9 and TRBJ2-1, is DTGVSQNPRHKITKRGQNVTFRCDPISEHNRLYWYRQTLGQGPEFLTYFQNEAQLEKSRLLSDRFSAERPKGSFSTLEIQRTEQGDSAMYLCASSLDRGWGFFGPGTRLTVL.

This clonotype has at least ten counts. V usage is TRBV5-1 and J usage is TRBJ2-3; 7 nucleotides match TRBD1. Germline V gene sequence: CDR1 SGHRS, CDR2 YFSETQ. V lost 4 bases, J lost 0 bases, and 5 bases stayed unmatched. The CDR3 has 15 amino acids. In DNA form, the CDR3 reads TGCGCCAGCAGCAGGAGGACAGGTAGCACAGATACGCAGTATTTT. It encodes CASSRRTGSTDTQYF.

The V and J genes are TRBV20-1 and TRBJ2-7, with D perhaps matching TRBD1 (6 bases). In germline, CDR1 is DFQATT, CDR2 SNEGSKA (reference sequence). The CDR3 length is 13 residues. The V end was cut by 4 bases, the J end by 1 base, with 11 bases between. The CDR3 sequence: CSANIQGSYEQYF. The CDR3 coding sequence is TGCAGTGCTAATATACAGGGTTCCTACGAGCAGTACTTC.

The chain recombines TRBV12-3 or TRBV12-4 with TRBJ1-4; weak D call: TRBD1 (5 bases). This CDR3 comprises 15 residues. V dropped 4 bases and J dropped 5 bases, with 14 bases sitting between them. The CDR3 DNA follows: TGTGCCAGCAGTTCGCCGGGGGTCTGGAATGAAAAACTGTTTTTT. Protein sequence: CASSSPGVWNEKLFF.

The chain uses TRBV10-3 and TRBJ2-7; perhaps D is TRBD1 or TRBD2 (5 bases each). The CDR3 sequence is 16 residues long. Germline CDR1 reads ENHRY; CDR2 reads SYGVKD. Trimming removed 0 bases at V and 1 base at J, with 13 bases between. CDR3 residues: CAISESGRGKSYEQYF. The CDR3 DNA reads as TGTGCCATCAGTGAGTCGGGCCGGGGCAAATCCTACGAGCAGTACTTC.